The sequence of this TCR beta chain was determined in a study of metastatic and nonmetastatic thyroid tumors. Study summary: Repertoires were compared across blood and tumor or nodule tissue from malignant and benign thyroid patients. General observations from the study: Reported TCR beta diversity, measured in blood and tumor, was significantly higher for malignant thyroid tumors than for benign nodules.

Before thyroid surgery, none of the patients had received any treatment. CDR3 size: 14 residues. The germline V gene encodes CDR1 MNHNS and CDR2 SASEGT. The sample holds a few counts of this clone. The antigen is unknown. Sequence at one end of the junction differs from germline and may be a read error. In the original workflow: In papillary thyroid cancer, a distant-metastasis classifier was built using CDR3 differences across clinicopathological groups. With MiXCR, TCRdb called clones anew from the PCR reads. TCRdb, not the original authors, processed these V and J calls. This table has roughly 75,000 clones, around 12% appearing once.

This clonotype was sampled from a female donor with papillary thyroid cancer or a benign thyroid nodule (not recorded which). Some clones in this sample may be carry-over from other donors' samples. V gene TRBV6-1 combines with J gene TRBJ2-2; 8 bases agree with TRBD1. Source material: tumor tissue. CDR3 region: CASIPDRDTWELFF. The CDR3 nucleotides read TGTGCCAGCATCCCGGACAGGGACACCTGGGAGCTGTTTTTT.